Listed here is a single TCR beta chain. This receptor's antigen is unknown. Qualities for individual bases were not recorded, and no much larger clone is one base off. Additional DNA sequences in this sample encode the identical CDR3. The data originate from a study of cytomegalovirus exposure and HLA in healthy donors (dated by TCRdb to the late 2010s). Regarding the research as a whole: According to an earlier analysis of 587 of the donors, about 190 million T cells yielded some 110 million unique TCR beta sequences and approximately 280 Gb of sequence data. In a later analysis, previously published TCR beta repertoires from roughly 710 donors were re-analyzed and high-resolution HLA genotyping was added so that TCR occurrence patterns could be studied. The genetic ancestry cluster associated with self-reported Caucasian donors included roughly 84% of the 300 to 450 genotyped donors. High-throughput TCR immunosequencing, statistical association of individual TCRs with disease status, and machine learning were combined to predict cytomegalovirus infection status. Using immunosequencing, the study profiled T cell repertoires from fewer than 700 subjects and related those repertoires to cytomegalovirus serostatus. The study aimed to test whether cataloging public T cell receptors could reveal signatures of past pathogen exposure. Besides the first cohort of 550 to 750 subjects, a separate validation cohort made up of 120 different subjects was used. Because of strong linkage in the cohort, roughly five DR-DQ haplotypes were treated as single units for association and clustering. HLA typing included class I and class II loci at four-digit resolution. All discovery cohort repertoires had been generated on a single sequencing platform. Rather than using new phenotypic data, the later analysis identified candidate immune exposures from TCR beta sequences and from how often those sequences occurred across donors. Roughly 320 gigabases of sequencing data and 70 million to 95 million unique TCR sequences made up an early release that covered several hundred HLA-typed donors. In a later genetic analysis, genome-wide SNP genotypes for about 60% of the 666 donors were used, and that subset was treated as a discovery cohort. On average, about 240,000 unique TCR beta nucleotide sequences were sequenced per donor among roughly 430 genotyped donors of the cohort, with roughly 18% of those sequences being non-productive. The number of typed donors differed by locus: about 620-640 for A, B, C, DRB1 and DQB1; approximately 540 for DQA1; 606 for DPA1; and roughly 450 for DPB1. Alongside the repertoire data, information on donor age, sex, ethnicity and CMV serostatus was compiled. An earlier analysis of several hundred of the donors used high-throughput TCR beta sequencing to judge whether each TCR beta V gene segment behaved as functional or pseudogenic. Points the paper makes about the study in general: For the cohort, immune exposure information was limited to CMV serostatus. Because counts were too low, roughly 16 rarely observed V segments, including chromosome 9 orphons, were excluded from the earlier analysis of 500 to 700 of the donors. A further reported finding was that TCR beta sequences accurately predicted the HLA-A and HLA-B alleles for most subjects in the first cohort. Some IMGT-functional V segments, including TRBV6-2 and TRBV6-3, could not be distinguished by the 87-base-pair reads and were therefore excluded. In a later analysis, TCR association rates were found to vary across HLA loci, with the most associated TCRs seen for DRB1 alleles and the fewest for HLA-C alleles. The classifier was reported to diagnose cytomegalovirus status with high specificity and sensitivity in both the original and validation cohorts. It was suggested by the authors that the approach could potentially be generalized to other disease states and immunological phenotypes. Strong co-occurrence of HLA alleles, especially DR and DQ, made assigning TCR associations to individual alleles difficult. A later analysis associated 17,000 or so TCR beta sequences with specific HLA alleles at a false discovery rate of 0.05. In a later analysis, most CMV-associated TCR beta chains were found to appear HLA-restricted, with HLA associations seemingly driven largely by CMV exposure. Broadly in line with IMGT annotations, most TCR beta V segments showed up in productive rearrangements about 87% or about 30% of the time in an earlier analysis of 587 of the donors. Most TCR sequences were seen in very few donors, while some public TCRs were found in many individuals. According to a later genetic analysis, donors in an Asian-associated ancestry cluster had fewer N-insertions in productive TCRs than the roughly 670-donor mean. Roughly uniform sequencing depth across donors was assumed in presence/absence analyses, although this assumption may not hold. In vitro tests confirmed that a few of the cytomegalovirus-associated TCR beta chains recognize cytomegalovirus antigens. The cohort was sequenced for TCR beta chains only, and without alpha or paired-chain data the features that could be detected were limited. According to a later analysis, parvovirus B19, influenza, CMV and Epstein-Barr virus appeared linked to several top co-occurrence clusters. Because some donors lacked HLA typing at each locus, the association tests relied only on the typed subset. In a later analysis, HLA-associated TCR beta chains were found to be more clonally expanded and to have lower generation probabilities than equally common non-associated chains. An association between a missense DCLRE1C variant and V-gene and J-gene trimming of TCR beta chains was found in a later genetic analysis and replicated in an independent cohort. The sequencing pipeline was judged likely to have produced a cluster of highly shared sequence variants as a technical artifact. Correlated functional status among segregating V segments might be attributable to linkage disequilibrium, but an unknown experimental factor could not be ruled out. In the study, 164 TCR beta chains were listed as associated with cytomegalovirus.

The cohort was made up of roughly 670 healthy bone marrow donors. At the time of sampling, all cohort members were nominally healthy, though unrecorded immune exposures were likely present. The donor was CMV seronegative and belonged to the group of 352 seronegative cohort members. Every donor gave a peripheral blood sample, and the peripheral blood mononuclear cells from that sample were used for TCR beta sequencing. Genomic DNA extraction from the blood cell samples was performed with the Qiagen DNeasy Blood Extraction Kit. Counted from cysteine to phenylalanine, this CDR3 has 15 amino acids. Only the CDR3 portion is preserved as DNA: 45 bases, with reading frame beginning at the first base. V trim: 0 bases; J trim: 4 bases; unmatched bases: 5. In the germline V gene (reference sequence), CDR1 corresponds to SGHKS and CDR2 to YYEKEE. The library was built by means of the immunoSEQ multiplex PCR assay. A mixture of 60 forward primers for TCR Vbeta segments and 13 reverse primers for TCR Jbeta segments was used in the multiplex PCR. Amplification of the CDR3 region of rearranged TCR beta genes was performed with a multiplex PCR assay on genomic DNA. On the Illumina HiSeq System, the amplified TCR beta libraries were sequenced as 87-base-pair reads. The study's processing was this. In a later analysis, tens of millions of unique TCR beta chains were counted across the 500 to 700 repertoires, and roughly 11 million of these chains were shared by at least two donors. A nearest-neighbor algorithm error-corrected the raw reads and collapsed the reads into unique sequences, merging closely related sequences to remove PCR and sequencing errors. To assign V, D and J gene segments, CDR3 sequences were aligned to IMGT reference sequences. Each retained sequence needed at least a six-nucleotide match to both a V gene segment and a J gene segment. Rearrangements were called productive when the CDR3 lacked stop codons and stayed in frame with V and J; all others were non-productive. CDR3 was defined according to IMGT convention as the region running from the second conserved V-encoded cysteine to the conserved J-encoded phenylalanine. The earlier analysis of around 640 of the donors excluded sequences that lacked an unambiguous match to a single V gene segment. In an earlier analysis of more than 500 of the donors, a V segment was called functional when productive rearrangements were above 56.7%, and segregating when the standard deviation between donors exceeded 5%. A statistical classification framework was built to diagnose cytomegalovirus status from the catalog of TCR beta chain sequences. V and J gene assignment, in a later analysis, came from comparing TCR nucleotide sequences with IMGT/GENE-DB human TR gene sequences. The TCRdist pipeline was used in a later analysis to assign CDR3 sequences and most-parsimonious VDJ recombination scenarios. In a later analysis, each TCR beta chain was defined by its CDR3 amino acid sequence together with its V-gene family, and reads without a unique V-gene family were excluded. A later analysis removed 500 to 600 highly shared, low-generation-probability nucleotide sequences to deal with suspected cross-contamination and a sequencing artifact. In a later analysis, a clonal expansion index was calculated for each public chain from normalized within-repertoire ranks of inferred template counts. A later analysis computed generation probabilities with a VDJ recombination model fitted to out-of-frame rearrangements, and checked the results against IGoR. A later analysis scored TCR-TCR, TCR-HLA and TCR-CMV co-occurrence with hypergeometric tests, applying a repertoire-size bias correction to TCR pairs. In a later analysis, false discovery rates were estimated by permuting HLA or CMV assignments 20 times. In a later analysis, co-occurring TCRs were grouped with DBSCAN, and TCRdist sequence similarity was added when clustering was performed within HLA-allele-positive subsets. Repertoires with fewer than 30,000 or more than 120,000 public chains were left out of co-occurrence clustering, as were several repertoires with anomalous nucleotide sharing. TCRdb carries this immuneACCESS record with in-frame sequences only. Its versions omit some clonotypes, under half of them owing to an unresolved V gene in the studies checked, with the rest unexplained. V and J calls and clone size follow that table, whereas D and trimming were derived from the DNA. Recorded for this sample are 63,000 or so clones; almost 75% of them occurred a single time. 5.4% of the sample is taken by the ten largest.

The TCR comes from a man aged 50-60 years in good health and CMV-seronegative. Sequenced input: PBMCs. The sequence joins TRBV5-5 to TRBJ2-7, and 9 junctional nucleotides match TRBD1. The CDR3 is CASSLGDRVLYEQYF. The nucleotide sequence reads TGTGCCAGCAGCTTGGGGGACAGGGTCCTTTACGAGCAGTACTTC. Supplemented by the reference TRBV5-5 and TRBJ2-7 proteins around the CDR3, the complete variable domain is DAGVTQSPTHLIKTRGQQVTLRCSPISGHKSVSWYQQVLGQGPQFIFQYYEKEERGRGNFPDRFSARQFPNYSSELNVNALLLGDSALYLCASSLGDRVLYEQYFGPGTRLTVT.